This T cell receptor (beta chain) was observed in a study of beta chain features in type 1 diabetes. As to this clone: Its target is not known.

Whole-study findings and limits: Insertions were fewer and deletions more numerous at VDJ junctions in type 1 diabetes patients. People with Type 1 diabetes carried modestly yet significantly shorter TCRB CDR3s in all four CD4+ subsets. TCRB repertoires of naive, central memory and Treg cells appeared more similar among patients than among healthy donors.

Trimming at V came to 4 bases and at J to 6 bases, leaving 11 bases not matched to a gene. Germline V gene lookup returns CDR1 SGDLS and CDR2 YYNGEE. This CDR3 spans 15 amino acids. Sequencing targeted expressed TCRB transcripts, as all isolated RNA had been reverse transcribed. TCRdb's table, derived via immunoSEQ multiplex PCR, lists solely in-frame clones and lacks some. The table shows roughly 330,000 clones, with approximately 11% occurring only once. The chain joins TRBV9 to TRBJ1-1, with 8 positions matching TRBD1. Sequencing input: naive CD4+ T cells from blood. The sequence derives from a woman under 40 in good health. The CDR3 loop reads CASSLTSGTGSEAFF. The CDR3 DNA sequence: TGTGCCAGCAGCTTAACCTCCGGGACAGGCTCTGAAGCTTTCTTT.